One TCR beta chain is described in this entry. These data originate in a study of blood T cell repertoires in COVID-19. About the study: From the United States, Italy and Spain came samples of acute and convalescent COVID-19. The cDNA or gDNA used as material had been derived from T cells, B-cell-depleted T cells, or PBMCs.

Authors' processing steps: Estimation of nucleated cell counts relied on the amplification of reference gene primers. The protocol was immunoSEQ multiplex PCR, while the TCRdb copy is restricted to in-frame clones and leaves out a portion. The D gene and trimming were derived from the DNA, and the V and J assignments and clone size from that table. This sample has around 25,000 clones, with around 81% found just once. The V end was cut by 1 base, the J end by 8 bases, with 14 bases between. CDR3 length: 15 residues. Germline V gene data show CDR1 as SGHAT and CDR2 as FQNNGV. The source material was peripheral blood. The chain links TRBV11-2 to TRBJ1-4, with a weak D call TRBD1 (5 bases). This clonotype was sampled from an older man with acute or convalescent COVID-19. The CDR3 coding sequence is TGTGCCAGCAGCTTAGGGTGGCAGGGTGACGAAAAACTGTTTTTT. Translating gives CASSLGWQGDEKLFF. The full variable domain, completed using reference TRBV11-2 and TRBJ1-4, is EAGVAQSPRYKIIEKRQSVAFWCNPISGHATLYWYQQILGQGPKLLIQFQNNGVVDDSQLPKDRFSAERLKGVDSTLKIQPAKLEDSAVYLCASSLGWQGDEKLFFGSGTQLSVL.